This is a list of T cell receptor beta chains from one sample in a study of T cells after yellow fever vaccination. MiXCR, run by TCRdb on the 5' RACE reads, gives a single entry per CDR3 protein. The data contain 150,000 to 200,000 distinct CDR3 sequences, 7% to 10% of them singletons. The sequenced sample was CD8+ T cells sorted from PBMCs, obtained 45 days after the yellow fever booster vaccination. These TCRs come from a young man who received the YFV17D yellow fever vaccine. Both conserved end residues are part of each CDR3. D genes are given only for firm matches. Only part of the rows carry a size: once, few, many, or a class if the clone is expanded.

abundance: many
d_gene: .
v_gene: TRBV12-3/TRBV12-4
j_gene: TRBJ2-1
CDR3aa: CASSFGGEENNEQFF
CDR3nt: TGTGCCAGCAGTTTCGGAGGCGAGGAGAACAATGAGCAGTTCTTC

abundance: .
d_gene: .
v_gene: TRBV15
j_gene: TRBJ1-6
CDR3aa: CATSDTGYSSYNSPLHF
CDR3nt: TGTGCCACCAGCGATACAGGTTACAGCTCCTATAATTCACCCCTCCACTTT

abundance: .
d_gene: .
v_gene: TRBV27
j_gene: TRBJ2-1
CDR3aa: CASSSWRELSPDEQFF
CDR3nt: TGTGCCAGCAGTAGTTGGCGAGAGCTGAGTCCGGATGAGCAGTTCTTC

abundance: few
d_gene: .
v_gene: TRBV7-9
j_gene: TRBJ2-5
CDR3aa: CASSELPRTPAQETQYF
CDR3nt: TGTGCCAGCAGCGAACTACCCCGGACACCCGCCCAAGAGACCCAGTACTTC

abundance: many
d_gene: TRBD1
v_gene: TRBV20-1
j_gene: TRBJ2-5
CDR3aa: CSADRGRVSETQYF
CDR3nt: TGCAGTGCCGACAGGGGGCGCGTGTCAGAGACCCAGTACTTC

abundance: few
d_gene: TRBD2
v_gene: TRBV11-3
j_gene: TRBJ2-1
CDR3aa: CASSLGTRGDEQFF
CDR3nt: TGTGCCAGCAGCTTAGGGACTAGGGGTGATGAGCAGTTCTTC

abundance: few
d_gene: .
v_gene: TRBV12-3/TRBV12-4
j_gene: TRBJ1-2
CDR3aa: CASRGGQSYGYTF
CDR3nt: TGTGCCAGCCGAGGGGGGCAATCCTATGGCTACACCTTC

abundance: many
d_gene: .
v_gene: TRBV29-1
j_gene: TRBJ1-1
CDR3aa: CSASLGTEAFF
CDR3nt: TGCAGCGCGTCCTTAGGGACTGAAGCTTTCTTT

abundance: many
d_gene: .
v_gene: TRBV5-1
j_gene: TRBJ2-1
CDR3aa: CASSFGREQFF
CDR3nt: TGCGCCAGCAGCTTTGGACGTGAGCAGTTCTTC

abundance: .
d_gene: .
v_gene: TRBV23-1
j_gene: TRBJ2-2
CDR3aa: CASSQVPRITGELFF
CDR3nt: TGCGCCAGCAGCCAAGTCCCCCGGATTACCGGGGAGCTGTTTTTT

abundance: few
d_gene: .
v_gene: TRBV5-4
j_gene: TRBJ2-3
CDR3aa: CASSPITGTDTQYF
CDR3nt: TGTGCCAGCAGCCCGATAACGGGCACAGATACGCAGTATTTT

abundance: many
d_gene: TRBD1
v_gene: TRBV4-2
j_gene: TRBJ2-1
CDR3aa: CASSHSTGGIEQFF
CDR3nt: TGTGCCAGCAGCCATTCGACAGGGGGCATTGAGCAGTTCTTC

abundance: many
d_gene: .
v_gene: TRBV5-1
j_gene: TRBJ2-5
CDR3aa: CASSERTVREETQYF
CDR3nt: TGCGCCAGCAGCGAAAGGACCGTCCGGGAAGAGACCCAGTACTTC

abundance: .
d_gene: .
v_gene: TRBV6-2/TRBV6-3
j_gene: TRBJ2-1
CDR3aa: CASSYSKGNRADEQFF
CDR3nt: TGTGCCAGCAGTTACTCGAAGGGAAATCGTGCTGATGAGCAGTTCTTC

abundance: .
d_gene: TRBD1
v_gene: TRBV4-1
j_gene: TRBJ1-2
CDR3aa: CASSVRPRGGDGYTF
CDR3nt: TGCGCCAGCAGCGTGAGACCTCGAGGGGGCGATGGCTACACCTTC

abundance: .
d_gene: TRBD2
v_gene: TRBV6-2/TRBV6-3
j_gene: TRBJ2-4
CDR3aa: CASSYRLGTSGGAGKNIQYF
CDR3nt: TGTGCCAGCAGTTACCGCCTCGGGACTAGCGGGGGGGCCGGCAAAAACATTCAGTACTTC

abundance: few
d_gene: TRBD1
v_gene: TRBV4-1
j_gene: TRBJ2-7
CDR3aa: CASSHGTGAYEQYF
CDR3nt: TGCGCCAGCAGCCACGGGACAGGGGCGTACGAGCAGTACTTC

abundance: few
d_gene: .
v_gene: TRBV14
j_gene: TRBJ2-2
CDR3aa: CASSQVEENTGELFF
CDR3nt: TGTGCCAGCAGCCAAGTTGAGGAGAACACCGGGGAGCTGTTTTTT

abundance: many
d_gene: TRBD1
v_gene: TRBV15
j_gene: TRBJ2-5
CDR3aa: CATSRDRRGETQYF
CDR3nt: TGTGCCACCAGCAGGGACAGGAGAGGGGAGACCCAGTACTTC

abundance: .
d_gene: .
v_gene: TRBV6-6
j_gene: TRBJ1-5
CDR3aa: CASQYDWSNQPQHF
CDR3nt: TGTGCCAGCCAATACGATTGGAGCAATCAGCCCCAGCATTTT

abundance: .
d_gene: .
v_gene: TRBV4-2
j_gene: TRBJ2-7
CDR3aa: CASSQDGYEQYF
CDR3nt: TGTGCCAGCAGCCAAGATGGCTACGAGCAGTACTTC

abundance: medium-sized
d_gene: .
v_gene: TRBV11-2
j_gene: TRBJ2-7
CDR3aa: CASSLSRGYSYEQYF
CDR3nt: TGTGCCAGCAGCTTATCCCGGGGATACTCCTACGAGCAGTACTTC

abundance: few
d_gene: TRBD1
v_gene: TRBV6-1
j_gene: TRBJ2-1
CDR3aa: CASSLRTGVILNEQFF
CDR3nt: TGTGCCAGCAGTCTTCGGACAGGGGTAATTCTCAATGAGCAGTTCTTC

abundance: many
d_gene: .
v_gene: TRBV6-2/TRBV6-3
j_gene: TRBJ2-7
CDR3aa: CASSWDKFSYEQYF
CDR3nt: TGTGCCAGCAGCTGGGACAAGTTTTCCTACGAGCAGTACTTC

abundance: .
d_gene: .
v_gene: TRBV25-1
j_gene: TRBJ2-1
CDR3aa: CASSEYSASSEQFF
CDR3nt: TGTGCCAGCAGTGAATATTCCGCGTCGAGTGAGCAGTTCTTC

abundance: few
d_gene: TRBD2
v_gene: TRBV7-9
j_gene: TRBJ2-3
CDR3aa: CASSPFRTSGTNTQYF
CDR3nt: TGTGCCAGCAGCCCGTTTAGGACTAGCGGGACTAATACGCAGTATTTT

abundance: .
d_gene: .
v_gene: TRBV6-1
j_gene: TRBJ2-7
CDR3aa: CASRLQGSYEQYF
CDR3nt: TGTGCCAGCAGGTTACAGGGAAGCTACGAGCAGTACTTC

abundance: few
d_gene: TRBD1
v_gene: TRBV10-3
j_gene: TRBJ1-2
CDR3aa: CAISVAGGVYGYTF
CDR3nt: TGTGCCATCAGTGTGGCAGGGGGCGTCTATGGCTACACCTTC

abundance: many
d_gene: .
v_gene: TRBV6-2/TRBV6-3
j_gene: TRBJ1-1
CDR3aa: CASSYRNTEAFF
CDR3nt: TGTGCCAGCAGTTACAGAAACACTGAAGCTTTCTTT

abundance: .
d_gene: .
v_gene: TRBV5-5
j_gene: TRBJ2-1
CDR3aa: CASSLVSVPYNEQFF
CDR3nt: TGTGCCAGCAGCTTGGTGTCAGTTCCCTACAATGAGCAGTTCTTC

abundance: few
d_gene: .
v_gene: TRBV7-9
j_gene: TRBJ2-7
CDR3aa: CASSRPGHAYEQYF
CDR3nt: TGTGCCAGCAGCAGGCCGGGACACGCTTACGAGCAGTACTTC

abundance: many
d_gene: .
v_gene: TRBV12-3/TRBV12-4
j_gene: TRBJ2-3
CDR3aa: CASSLEGDTQYF
CDR3nt: TGTGCCAGCAGTTTAGAGGGAGATACGCAGTATTTT

abundance: .
d_gene: TRBD1
v_gene: TRBV3-1
j_gene: TRBJ2-7
CDR3aa: CASSRDRELSYEQYF
CDR3nt: TGTGCCAGCAGCCGGGACAGGGAACTCTCCTACGAGCAGTACTTC

abundance: .
d_gene: TRBD1
v_gene: TRBV6-2/TRBV6-3
j_gene: TRBJ1-2
CDR3aa: CASSYWTGRYYGYTF
CDR3nt: TGTGCCAGCAGTTACTGGACAGGGAGGTACTATGGCTACACCTTC

abundance: .
d_gene: .
v_gene: TRBV12-3/TRBV12-4
j_gene: TRBJ1-1
CDR3aa: CASSFGTTNTEAFF
CDR3nt: TGTGCCAGCAGCTTTGGGACGACGAACACTGAAGCTTTCTTT

abundance: .
d_gene: .
v_gene: TRBV12-3/TRBV12-4
j_gene: TRBJ2-5
CDR3aa: CASSPPLETQYF
CDR3nt: TGTGCCAGCAGCCCCCCCCTCGAGACCCAGTACTTC

abundance: few
d_gene: .
v_gene: TRBV6-2/TRBV6-3
j_gene: TRBJ2-7
CDR3aa: CAATQGYSYEQYF
CDR3nt: TGTGCCGCCACCCAGGGGTACTCCTACGAGCAGTACTTC

abundance: .
d_gene: .
v_gene: TRBV4-3
j_gene: TRBJ2-4
CDR3aa: CASSPEWGFIQYF
CDR3nt: TGCGCCAGCAGCCCCGAATGGGGGTTCATTCAGTACTTC

abundance: few
d_gene: .
v_gene: TRBV7-2
j_gene: TRBJ1-5
CDR3aa: CASSFGVSNQPQHF
CDR3nt: TGTGCCAGCAGCTTCGGAGTAAGCAATCAGCCCCAGCATTTT

abundance: many
d_gene: .
v_gene: TRBV4-1
j_gene: TRBJ2-5
CDR3aa: CASSPLPGKETQYF
CDR3nt: TGCGCCAGCAGCCCCCTCCCGGGGAAAGAGACCCAGTACTTC

abundance: few
d_gene: .
v_gene: TRBV7-9
j_gene: TRBJ2-5
CDR3aa: CASSLSDHFQETQYF
CDR3nt: TGTGCCAGCAGCTTATCGGACCACTTCCAAGAGACCCAGTACTTC

abundance: few
d_gene: .
v_gene: TRBV5-5
j_gene: TRBJ2-5
CDR3aa: CASTPRDLQETQYF
CDR3nt: TGTGCCAGCACCCCGCGGGACTTACAAGAGACCCAGTACTTC

abundance: few
d_gene: .
v_gene: TRBV7-8
j_gene: TRBJ1-2
CDR3aa: CASSLSRDNSPMGYGYTF
CDR3nt: TGTGCCAGCAGCTTGTCCCGGGACAACTCACCCATGGGCTATGGCTACACCTTC

abundance: .
d_gene: .
v_gene: TRBV7-9
j_gene: TRBJ1-4
CDR3aa: CASSFRDGPNEKLFF
CDR3nt: TGTGCCAGCAGCTTTCGGGACGGGCCTAATGAAAAACTGTTTTTT

abundance: .
d_gene: .
v_gene: TRBV12-3/TRBV12-4
j_gene: TRBJ1-2
CDR3aa: CATWGGTPYGYTF
CDR3nt: TGTGCCACTTGGGGGGGGACCCCCTATGGCTACACCTTC

abundance: many
d_gene: .
v_gene: TRBV6-2/TRBV6-3
j_gene: TRBJ2-2
CDR3aa: CASQIGLTTGELFF
CDR3nt: TGTGCCAGCCAGATCGGCCTCACCACCGGGGAGCTGTTTTTT

abundance: many
d_gene: .
v_gene: TRBV7-9
j_gene: TRBJ2-5
CDR3aa: CASSSLLLETQYF
CDR3nt: TGTGCCAGCAGTTCGCTCTTGTTGGAGACCCAGTACTTC

abundance: many
d_gene: .
v_gene: TRBV23-1
j_gene: TRBJ1-5
CDR3aa: CASSRSETGGVAQHF
CDR3nt: TGCGCCAGCAGTCGATCTGAGACGGGCGGTGTAGCCCAGCATTTT

abundance: many
d_gene: TRBD1
v_gene: TRBV6-5
j_gene: TRBJ1-2
CDR3aa: CASSYSDRGGYTF
CDR3nt: TGTGCCAGCAGTTACTCCGACAGGGGTGGCTACACCTTC

abundance: few
d_gene: TRBD2
v_gene: TRBV4-1
j_gene: TRBJ2-2
CDR3aa: CASSHRGGTGELFF
CDR3nt: TGCGCCAGCAGCCACCGGGGGGGAACCGGGGAGCTGTTTTTT

abundance: .
d_gene: .
v_gene: TRBV12-3/TRBV12-4
j_gene: TRBJ2-1
CDR3aa: CASRKGGSSYNEQFF
CDR3nt: TGTGCCAGTCGGAAGGGGGGGAGCTCCTACAATGAGCAGTTCTTC

abundance: .
d_gene: TRBD1
v_gene: TRBV3-1
j_gene: TRBJ2-1
CDR3aa: CASSPRDRGLYNEQFF
CDR3nt: TGTGCCAGCAGCCCCCGCGACAGGGGGCTTTACAATGAGCAGTTCTTC

abundance: few
d_gene: .
v_gene: TRBV7-2
j_gene: TRBJ2-1
CDR3aa: CASSSGLYNEQFF
CDR3nt: TGTGCCAGCAGCTCCGGACTGTACAATGAGCAGTTCTTC

abundance: few
d_gene: .
v_gene: TRBV25-1
j_gene: TRBJ1-2
CDR3aa: CASSEMVHSGYTF
CDR3nt: TGTGCCAGCAGTGAAATGGTACACTCTGGCTACACCTTC